This TCR beta chain appears in the sequencing data of a study of blood T cell repertoires in COVID-19. V dropped 4 bases and J dropped 2 bases, with 14 bases sitting between them. This CDR3 spans 15 amino acids. Germline CDR1 and CDR2: MDHEN and SYDVKM. All enrollees were about 18 to 89 years old and from fewer than 30 US areas. Method: immunoSEQ multiplex PCR; TCRdb's copy keeps in-frame clones and lacks some. The profile shows roughly 160,000 clones, 70% to 80% of them singletons. The sample taken for sequencing was PBMCs or T cells enriched from blood (not recorded which). This clonotype was obtained from a woman in her 70s in a cohort exposed to, infected with or recovered from COVID-19 (not recorded which). The gene calls are TRBV28 and TRBJ1-2, with D hard to call. CDR3 protein: CASSSPQISNYGYTF. In DNA form, the CDR3 reads TGTGCCAGCAGTTCCCCACAGATCTCAAACTATGGCTACACCTTC.